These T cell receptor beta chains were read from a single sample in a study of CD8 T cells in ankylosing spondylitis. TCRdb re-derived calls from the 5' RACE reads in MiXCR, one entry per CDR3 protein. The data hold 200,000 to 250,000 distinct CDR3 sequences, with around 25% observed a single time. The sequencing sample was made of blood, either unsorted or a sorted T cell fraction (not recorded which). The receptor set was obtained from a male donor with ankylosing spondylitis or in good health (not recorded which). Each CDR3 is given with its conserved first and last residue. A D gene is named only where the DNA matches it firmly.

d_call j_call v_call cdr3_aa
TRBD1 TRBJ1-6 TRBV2 CASSAGQGEAPLHF
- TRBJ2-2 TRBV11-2 CASSLAASGAGELFF
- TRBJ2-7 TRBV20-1 CSAGVGYEQYF
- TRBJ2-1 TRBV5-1 CASSGGDSYNEQFF
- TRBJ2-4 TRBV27 CASSLLGTENIQYF
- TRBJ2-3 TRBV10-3 CAISDPRESTDTQYF
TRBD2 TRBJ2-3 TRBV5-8 CASSLGLAGGLQYF
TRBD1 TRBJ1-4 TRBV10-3 CAISEPRQGEKLFF
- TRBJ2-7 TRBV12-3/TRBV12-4 CASSSKSRYEQYF
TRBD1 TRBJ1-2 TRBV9 CASSVASTGTYGYTF
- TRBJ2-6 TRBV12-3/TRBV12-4 CASSFGVTAGANVLTF
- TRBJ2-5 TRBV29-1 CSERGDLKETQYF
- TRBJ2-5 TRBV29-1 CSVYQDLQETQYF
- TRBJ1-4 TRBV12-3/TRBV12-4 CASSLGLREKLFF
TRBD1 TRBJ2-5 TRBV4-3 CASSQANRGQTQYF
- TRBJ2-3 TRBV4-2 CASSQDEGTDTQYF
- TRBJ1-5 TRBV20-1 CSASANPGISNQPQHF
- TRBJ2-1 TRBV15 CATSRDRGVGYNEQFF
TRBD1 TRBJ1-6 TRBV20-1 CSVTGGLNSPLHF
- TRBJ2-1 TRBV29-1 CSARAVYNEQFF
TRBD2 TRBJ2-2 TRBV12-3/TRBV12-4 CASSFRAGVGTGELFF
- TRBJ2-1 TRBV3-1 CASSQDEREQFF
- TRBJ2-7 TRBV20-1 CSADRQPSTREQYF
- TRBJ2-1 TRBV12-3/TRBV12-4 CASSPGLPYNEQFF
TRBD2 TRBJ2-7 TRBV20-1 CSAITTGTTEQYF
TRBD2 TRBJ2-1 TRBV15 CATSRTTGTSGYNEQFF
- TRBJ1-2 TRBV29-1 CSVVQRATYGYTF
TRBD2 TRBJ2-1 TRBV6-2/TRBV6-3 CASRRQGLAGGLIDEQFF
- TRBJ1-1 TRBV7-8 CASSLIPTEAFF
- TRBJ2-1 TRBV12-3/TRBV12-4 CASSLPGGRANEQFF
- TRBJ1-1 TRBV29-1 CSVAMNTEAFF
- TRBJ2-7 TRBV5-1 CASSANYEQYF
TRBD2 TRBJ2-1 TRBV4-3 CASSAGVGEQFF
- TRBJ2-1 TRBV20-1 CSARVHTGSYNEQFF
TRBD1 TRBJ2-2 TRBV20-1 CSASSRTGVGELFF
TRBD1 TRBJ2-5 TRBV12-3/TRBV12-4 CASALAGGLGETQYF
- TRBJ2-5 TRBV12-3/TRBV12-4 CASSSITLGAYYQETQYF
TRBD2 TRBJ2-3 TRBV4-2 CASSQDRSSGSVYTQYF
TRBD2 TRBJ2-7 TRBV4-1 CASSPGTSGGTYEQYF
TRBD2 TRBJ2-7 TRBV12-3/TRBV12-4 CASSSGTIYEQYF
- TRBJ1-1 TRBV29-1 CSVRLARAAPEAFF
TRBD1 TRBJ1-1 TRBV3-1 CASSQETGAEAFF
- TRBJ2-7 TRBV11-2 CASSLEEAGSSYF
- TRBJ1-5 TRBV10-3 CAISDSRGQPQHF
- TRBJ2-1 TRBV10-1 CASKRDLEDNEQFF
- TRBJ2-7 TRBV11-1 CASSKFRGAYEQYF
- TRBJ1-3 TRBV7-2 CASSLDRGGGNTIYF
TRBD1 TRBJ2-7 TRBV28 CASRGQGLYEQYF
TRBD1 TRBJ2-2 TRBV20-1 CSATPGQGARDTGELFF
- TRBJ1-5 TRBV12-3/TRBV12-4 CASTRDGSSNQPQHF
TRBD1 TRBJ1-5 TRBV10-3 CAISETGGGNQPQHF
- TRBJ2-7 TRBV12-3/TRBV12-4 CASSLGGGPGQRYF
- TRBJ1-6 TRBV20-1 CTAPSGYSYNSPLHF